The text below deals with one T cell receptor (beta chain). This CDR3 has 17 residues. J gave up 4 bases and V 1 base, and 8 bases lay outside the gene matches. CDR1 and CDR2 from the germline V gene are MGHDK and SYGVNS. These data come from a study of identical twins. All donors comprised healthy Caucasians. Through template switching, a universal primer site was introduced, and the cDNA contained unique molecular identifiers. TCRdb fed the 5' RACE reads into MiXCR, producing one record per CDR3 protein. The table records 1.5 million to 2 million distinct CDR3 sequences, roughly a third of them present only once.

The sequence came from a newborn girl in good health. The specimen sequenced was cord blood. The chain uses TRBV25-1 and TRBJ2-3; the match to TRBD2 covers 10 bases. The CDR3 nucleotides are TGTGCCAGCAGTGAATCGAGTAGCGGGGGGTATGCAGATACGCAGTATTTT. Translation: CASSESSSGGYADTQYF.